The following is a T cell receptor beta chain sequence with its context. What it recognizes is unknown. Using immunoSEQ multiplex PCR, the repertoire was profiled, and TCRdb retains in-frame clones only, with some absent. The data show about 11,000 clones, 90% to 95% seen once. This sample was taken from a study of T cells in localized non-small cell lung cancer. The study's findings and limits: Higher adjacent-lung clonality was associated with shorter survival. It remains possible that heterogeneity exists, since only one tumor region was sequenced. Adjacent lung held a median 57 of the top 100 tumor clones. T cell clonality was highest in uninvolved adjacent lung, above tumor.

This CDR3 region has 17 residues. J was trimmed by 0 bases and V by 6 bases; bases with no gene match: 11. Germline CDR1 is SEHNR and CDR2 is FQNEAQ (reference sequence). The TCR comes from a male donor aged 60 or over with stage III lung adenocarcinoma. V is TRBV7-9 and J is TRBJ2-1, with 7 positions matching TRBD2. Material: peripheral blood, obtained before any cancer treatment. The CDR3 DNA sequence: TGTGCCAGCAGGCCCCGGGGCGGGGGATCCTCCTACAATGAGCAGTTCTTC. Amino acid sequence: CASRPRGGGSSYNEQFF.